This T cell receptor beta chain was captured in a study of T cells in localized non-small cell lung cancer. The CDR3 is 13 amino acids. Trimming removed 1 base at V and 6 bases at J, with 7 bases between. The germline CDR1 and CDR2 sequences are LGHNT and FRNRAP. Sequencing used immunoSEQ multiplex PCR; TCRdb keeps in-frame clones, though not all of them. Of about 1,400 clones listed, 25% to 40% are singletons. This TCR was recovered from a man between 40 and 70 years old with stage II lung adenocarcinoma. Sequencing used lung tumor tissue, obtained before any cancer treatment. The V call is TRBV12-5, the J call TRBJ2-1; D gene uncertain. The CDR3 sequence: CASGLAPSNEQFF. CDR3 DNA: TGTGCTAGTGGTTTGGCGCCAAGCAATGAGCAGTTCTTC.